These 8 T cell receptor beta chains were sequenced from one sample in a study of T-cell reconstitution after alpha-beta-depleted transplantation in children. Library preparation (for TCRbeta) was performed with unique molecular identifiers. TCRdb reprocessed the PCR reads with MiXCR, giving one entry per CDR3 protein. Of about 230,000 distinct CDR3 sequences in the sample, 9% to 10% were seen once. Sequenced here: PBMCs from the stem cell graft donor, sampled from the stem cell graft. These receptors originate from a human donor who donated a stem cell graft to a child with SCID.

This clonotype was counted at least ten times. The J gene is TRBJ1-2, the V gene TRBV7-2; no clear D. Trimming shortened V by 5 bases and J by 6 bases, and 10 bases separated the two germline ends. The length of the CDR3 is 12 residues. Germline V lookup: CDR1 SGHTA, CDR2 FQGNSA. As DNA, the CDR3 is TGTGCCAGCAGCCATCGGAGTGATGGCTACACCTTC. Translating gives CASSHRSDGYTF.

J is TRBJ2-4 and V is TRBV19; tentatively, D is TRBD1 (7 bases). Germline CDR1 is LNHDA and CDR2 is SQIVND (reference sequence). With 3 bases removed from V and 1 base from J, the gap between germline ends came to 16 bases. The CDR3 is 17 residues long. The CDR3 sequence: CASSILPGGPAKNIQYF. In DNA form, the CDR3 reads TGTGCCAGTAGTATTTTACCAGGGGGGCCGGCCAAAAACATTCAGTACTTC.

This clonotype was seen many times. The chain couples TRBV10-3 to TRBJ2-7; a possible D gene is TRBD1 (6 bases). This CDR3 has 12 residues. Per germline, CDR1 ENHRY and CDR2 SYGVKD. Trimming pared 6 bases from V and 6 bases from J, leaving 12 bases between. CDR3 in amino acids: CAISRQAGEQYF. DNA for the CDR3: TGTGCCATCAGCCGACAGGCGGGCGAGCAGTACTTC.

This clonotype was recorded many times. The V gene is TRBV5-1, the J gene TRBJ2-7, with a tentative D call TRBD2 (5 bases). Germline loops: CDR1 SGHRS, CDR2 YFSETQ. Trimming removed 0 bases from V and 0 bases from J, with 10 bases in between. The CDR3 sequence is 15 residues long. The CDR3 loop reads CASSLDGISSYEQYF. CDR3 DNA sequence: TGCGCCAGCAGCTTGGACGGGATAAGCTCCTACGAGCAGTACTTC.

This clonotype was observed at least ten times. The chain couples TRBV5-1 to TRBJ2-3; 11 bases agree with TRBD2. Trimming removed 4 bases from V and 3 bases from J; junction bases left unmatched: 10. The CDR3 length is 17 residues. Germline V gene sequence: CDR1 SGHRS, CDR2 YFSETQ. CDR3 DNA sequence: TGCGCCAGCAGCGACCTACCGGGACTAGCGGCGACAGATACGCAGTATTTT. Amino acid sequence: CASSDLPGLAATDTQYF.

This clonotype was observed once. The rearrangement uses TRBV19 and TRBJ1-5; weak D call: TRBD1 (6 bases). This CDR3 spans 16 amino acids. Germline lookup yields CDR1 LNHDA and CDR2 SQIVND (reference sequence). V gave up 7 bases and J gave up 0 bases, with 16 bases separating them. As DNA, the CDR3 is TGTGCCAGTATGTCTGGGCAGGGGTATAGCAATCAGCCCCAGCATTTT. It translates to CASMSGQGYSNQPQHF.

This clonotype showed up many times. This chain connects TRBV20-1 to TRBJ2-2; 11 bases are a match to TRBD2. With 6 bases clipped from V and 3 bases from J, the junction kept 9 bases outside the gene matches. Germline CDR1 is DFQATT and CDR2 is SNEGSKA (reference sequence). CDR3 size: 16 residues. CDR3 sequence: CSASPTSGVDTGELFF. CDR3 DNA: TGCAGTGCCTCCCCGACTAGCGGGGTGGACACCGGGGAGCTGTTTTTT.

Many counts were recorded for this clonotype. The chain employs TRBV5-1 and TRBJ2-1; tentative D call: TRBD2 (6 bases). The V gene lost 4 bases and the J gene lost 8 bases, with 19 bases spanning the gap. CDR1 SGHRS and CDR2 YFSETQ come from the germline V gene. The CDR3 totals 15 residues. The CDR3 nucleotides read TGCGCCAGCAGCCCACTAGCCTCAGCGCGGGATGAGCAGTTCTTC. It yields the protein CASSPLASARDEQFF.